These T cell receptor beta chains were read from a single sample in a study of blood T cell repertoires in COVID-19. Assay: immunoSEQ multiplex PCR; the TCRdb copy retains only in-frame clones and omits some. The table shows around 140,000 clones, with approximately 88% occurring only once. The source material was peripheral blood. Every receptor here comes from a woman of 80 years or more with acute or convalescent COVID-19. Each CDR3 is given with its conserved first and last residue. Each record gives: J gene, D gene, V gene, clone size, CDR3 DNA, CDR3 protein. The D gene is left open where the match is weak. Size values are once, few and many counts, or a class for expanded clones, and some rows have none.

J gene: TRBJ1-2
D gene: .
V gene: TRBV6-5
clone size: once
CDR3 DNA: TGTGCCAGCAAGGAAAGGGGTATAGGGCATGGCTACACCTTC
CDR3 protein: CASKERGIGHGYTF

J gene: TRBJ2-1
D gene: TRBD1
V gene: TRBV7-8
clone size: few
CDR3 DNA: TGTGCCAGCAGCTTAGCGCGGACAGGGTCCTACAATGAGCAGTTCTTC
CDR3 protein: CASSLARTGSYNEQFF

J gene: TRBJ2-1
D gene: .
V gene: TRBV15
clone size: .
CDR3 DNA: TGTGCCACCAGCAGAGCCGGGACAAGCTACAATGAGCAGTTCTTC
CDR3 protein: CATSRAGTSYNEQFF

J gene: TRBJ2-5
D gene: .
V gene: TRBV30
clone size: .
CDR3 DNA: TGTGCCTGGAGCACCCAGCAAGAGACCCAGTACTTC
CDR3 protein: CAWSTQQETQYF

J gene: TRBJ1-4
D gene: .
V gene: TRBV7-9
clone size: .
CDR3 DNA: TGTGCCAGCAGCTCCACAGGGGAAAAACTGTTTTTT
CDR3 protein: CASSSTGEKLFF

J gene: TRBJ2-7
D gene: .
V gene: TRBV18
clone size: .
CDR3 DNA: TGTGCCAGCTCACCGCAGTCCTACGAGCAGTACTTC
CDR3 protein: CASSPQSYEQYF

J gene: TRBJ2-4
D gene: TRBD1
V gene: TRBV29-1
clone size: few
CDR3 DNA: TGCAGCGTGAACACAGGGGGCTCGGCGGACATTCAGTACTTC
CDR3 protein: CSVNTGGSADIQYF

J gene: TRBJ1-3
D gene: .
V gene: TRBV10-3
clone size: .
CDR3 DNA: TGTGCCATCAGTGAGTCGGACACCCACTCTGGAAACACCATATATTTT
CDR3 protein: CAISESDTHSGNTIYF

J gene: TRBJ1-6
D gene: .
V gene: TRBV6-5
clone size: .
CDR3 DNA: TGTGCCAGCAGTTATGATGTGACGGGATATGGGTCACCCCTCCACTTT
CDR3 protein: CASSYDVTGYGSPLHF

J gene: TRBJ2-1
D gene: TRBD2
V gene: TRBV11-2
clone size: .
CDR3 DNA: TGTGCCAGCAGCTTAGCGCTAGCGGTTAACAATGAGCAGTTCTTC
CDR3 protein: CASSLALAVNNEQFF

J gene: TRBJ2-5
D gene: .
V gene: TRBV7-9
clone size: .
CDR3 DNA: TGTGCCAGCAGCGAACTAGGACCGCAAGAGACCCAGTACTTC
CDR3 protein: CASSELGPQETQYF

J gene: TRBJ1-1
D gene: .
V gene: TRBV6-2/TRBV6-3
clone size: few
CDR3 DNA: TGTGCCAGCAGTTACCCCTCGGCTGAAGCTTTCTTT
CDR3 protein: CASSYPSAEAFF

J gene: TRBJ2-3
D gene: TRBD2
V gene: TRBV7-2
clone size: few
CDR3 DNA: TGTGCCAGCAGCCTACAGAGCGGGAGGGCCACAGATACGCAGTATTTT
CDR3 protein: CASSLQSGRATDTQYF

J gene: TRBJ2-4
D gene: TRBD2
V gene: TRBV7-2
clone size: .
CDR3 DNA: TGTGCCAGCAGCTTAGGGGCTAGCGGCTTCAAAAACATTCAGTACTTC
CDR3 protein: CASSLGASGFKNIQYF

J gene: TRBJ2-1
D gene: TRBD2
V gene: TRBV6-2/TRBV6-3
clone size: once
CDR3 DNA: TGTGCCAGCAGCCGGGGACTAGCGGGAGTCAATGAGCAGTTCTTC
CDR3 protein: CASSRGLAGVNEQFF

J gene: TRBJ1-1
D gene: .
V gene: TRBV11-2
clone size: .
CDR3 DNA: TGTGCCAGCAGCTTACTGGGGGCGCGGGAAGCTTTCTTT
CDR3 protein: CASSLLGAREAFF

J gene: TRBJ1-5
D gene: TRBD1
V gene: TRBV2
clone size: once
CDR3 DNA: TGTGCCAGCACTTCAGGGGGCTGGGGTCAGCCCCAGCATTTT
CDR3 protein: CASTSGGWGQPQHF

J gene: TRBJ1-1
D gene: .
V gene: TRBV4-2
clone size: .
CDR3 DNA: TGTGCCAGCAGCTACAGGGAGGGGACTGAAGCTTTCTTT
CDR3 protein: CASSYREGTEAFF

J gene: TRBJ1-4
D gene: TRBD1
V gene: TRBV9
clone size: .
CDR3 DNA: TGTGCCAGCAGCGTGCGGGACAGTCCATATAATGAAAAACTGTTTTTT
CDR3 protein: CASSVRDSPYNEKLFF

J gene: TRBJ2-1
D gene: TRBD2
V gene: TRBV10-1
clone size: once
CDR3 DNA: TGCGCCAGCAGTGATACAACCGGACTAGCGGGCTACAATGAGCAGTTCTTC
CDR3 protein: CASSDTTGLAGYNEQFF

J gene: TRBJ1-5
D gene: TRBD1
V gene: TRBV6-5
clone size: .
CDR3 DNA: TGTGCCAGCAGTTACCGCGGACAGGGGAATCAGCCCCAGCATTTT
CDR3 protein: CASSYRGQGNQPQHF

J gene: TRBJ1-2
D gene: TRBD1
V gene: TRBV19
clone size: .
CDR3 DNA: TGTGCCAGTAGTATTCTCCGCGCGGCAGGGGGTGGCTACACCTTC
CDR3 protein: CASSILRAAGGGYTF

J gene: TRBJ1-3
D gene: TRBD1
V gene: TRBV5-1
clone size: .
CDR3 DNA: TGCGCCAGCAGCTTGCGGACAGGGGGCGCAGACACCATATATTTT
CDR3 protein: CASSLRTGGADTIYF

J gene: TRBJ1-3
D gene: .
V gene: TRBV10-3
clone size: .
CDR3 DNA: TGTGCCATCAGTGGGACAGCTGGAAACACCATATATTTT
CDR3 protein: CAISGTAGNTIYF

J gene: TRBJ1-1
D gene: TRBD1
V gene: TRBV18
clone size: .
CDR3 DNA: TGTGCCAGCTCCCCGGGACAGAAGAACACTGAAGCTTTCTTT
CDR3 protein: CASSPGQKNTEAFF

J gene: TRBJ2-3
D gene: .
V gene: TRBV24-1
clone size: .
CDR3 DNA: TGTGCCACCAGTGACGTGAGGGGGGGCCCCGATACGCAGTATTTT
CDR3 protein: CATSDVRGGPDTQYF

J gene: TRBJ1-1
D gene: .
V gene: TRBV4-3
clone size: .
CDR3 DNA: TGCGCCAGCAGCCGAAAGACAGGTTTGAACACTGAAGCTTTCTTT
CDR3 protein: CASSRKTGLNTEAFF

J gene: TRBJ1-3
D gene: .
V gene: TRBV3-1/TRBV3-2
clone size: .
CDR3 DNA: TGTGCCAGCAGCCCCGTCCGGGGATCTGGAAACACCATATATTTT
CDR3 protein: CASSPVRGSGNTIYF

J gene: TRBJ2-5
D gene: TRBD2
V gene: TRBV10-3
clone size: .
CDR3 DNA: TGTGCCATCAGTGAGCGGGAGGGCCGGGAGACCCAGTACTTC
CDR3 protein: CAISEREGRETQYF

J gene: TRBJ2-5
D gene: .
V gene: TRBV6-1
clone size: .
CDR3 DNA: TGTGCCAGCAGTGAATCGCACAGGGTTGAGACCCAGTACTTC
CDR3 protein: CASSESHRVETQYF

J gene: TRBJ2-7
D gene: .
V gene: TRBV4-3
clone size: .
CDR3 DNA: TGCGCCAGCAGCCAAGCGGTTGGTAGCGCGGTCTCCTACGAGCAGTACTTC
CDR3 protein: CASSQAVGSAVSYEQYF

J gene: TRBJ1-2
D gene: TRBD1
V gene: TRBV7-2
clone size: once
CDR3 DNA: TGTGCCAGCAGCTTAGGACAGGGTGGCTATGGCTACACCTTC
CDR3 protein: CASSLGQGGYGYTF

J gene: TRBJ2-7
D gene: TRBD1
V gene: TRBV5-4
clone size: .
CDR3 DNA: TGTGCCAGCAGCCCGGGACAGGGGAGGGAGCAGTACTTC
CDR3 protein: CASSPGQGREQYF

J gene: TRBJ2-2
D gene: TRBD2
V gene: TRBV19
clone size: many
CDR3 DNA: TGTGCCAGCTTAAGCGGGAGAGGGGGCGGGGAGCTGTTTTTT
CDR3 protein: CASLSGRGGGELFF

J gene: TRBJ1-3
D gene: .
V gene: TRBV6-5
clone size: .
CDR3 DNA: TGTGCCAGCAGTTACGTGGGGGGCTCTGGAAACACCATATATTTT
CDR3 protein: CASSYVGGSGNTIYF

J gene: TRBJ1-1
D gene: .
V gene: TRBV7-2
clone size: few
CDR3 DNA: TGTGCCAGCAGCTTAACAGAGAACACTGAAGCTTTCTTT
CDR3 protein: CASSLTENTEAFF

J gene: TRBJ1-1
D gene: .
V gene: TRBV29-1
clone size: .
CDR3 DNA: TGCAGCGCCAAAGTGGGGCGAATGAACACTGAAGCTTTCTTT
CDR3 protein: CSAKVGRMNTEAFF

J gene: TRBJ2-1
D gene: TRBD2
V gene: TRBV18
clone size: .
CDR3 DNA: TGTGCCAGCTCACCATTCGGGGGGGCCGCCTACAATGAGCAGTTCTTC
CDR3 protein: CASSPFGGAAYNEQFF

J gene: TRBJ2-7
D gene: TRBD2
V gene: TRBV5-1
clone size: .
CDR3 DNA: TGCGCCAGCAGCCAACCGGGACTAGCGGGAGGTTACGAGCAGTACTTC
CDR3 protein: CASSQPGLAGGYEQYF

J gene: TRBJ1-2
D gene: .
V gene: TRBV29-1
clone size: .
CDR3 DNA: TGCAGCGTTGAAGAAGTGGGGGCTCAGGGCTACACCTTC
CDR3 protein: CSVEEVGAQGYTF

J gene: TRBJ2-1
D gene: .
V gene: TRBV6-2/TRBV6-3
clone size: .
CDR3 DNA: TGTGCCAGCAGTCCGGACAGTTTCTCTAATGAGCAGTTCTTC
CDR3 protein: CASSPDSFSNEQFF

J gene: TRBJ2-7
D gene: .
V gene: TRBV7-9
clone size: .
CDR3 DNA: TGTGCCAGCAGCTTAGCGACTAAAAACGAGCAGTACTTC
CDR3 protein: CASSLATKNEQYF

J gene: TRBJ2-7
D gene: .
V gene: TRBV5-5
clone size: .
CDR3 DNA: TGTGCCAGCAGCTTGACAGGGACCGAGCAGTACTTC
CDR3 protein: CASSLTGTEQYF

J gene: TRBJ2-7
D gene: .
V gene: TRBV13
clone size: .
CDR3 DNA: TGTGCCAGCAGCTTCAACGGTTTTCCCTACGAGCAGTACTTC
CDR3 protein: CASSFNGFPYEQYF

J gene: TRBJ2-1
D gene: TRBD2
V gene: TRBV19
clone size: .
CDR3 DNA: TGTGCCAGTAGTATAGTAGCGGGGGCCAGCAATGAGCAGTTCTTC
CDR3 protein: CASSIVAGASNEQFF

J gene: TRBJ1-2
D gene: TRBD1
V gene: TRBV9
clone size: .
CDR3 DNA: TGTGCCAGCAGCGCGGGGACAGCAGCCACTTTCGGCTACACCTTC
CDR3 protein: CASSAGTAATFGYTF

J gene: TRBJ2-7
D gene: .
V gene: TRBV6-1
clone size: .
CDR3 DNA: TGTGCCAGCAGTCAAGCTTCAGGGAACTCCTACGAGCAGTACTTC
CDR3 protein: CASSQASGNSYEQYF

J gene: TRBJ2-7
D gene: .
V gene: TRBV25-1
clone size: .
CDR3 DNA: TGTGCCAGCCCCAACTCCTACGAGCAGTACTTC
CDR3 protein: CASPNSYEQYF

J gene: TRBJ2-4
D gene: TRBD1
V gene: TRBV19
clone size: .
CDR3 DNA: TGTGCCAGTAGTATAGTCACAGGGGCCTTCAAAAACATTCAGTACTTC
CDR3 protein: CASSIVTGAFKNIQYF

J gene: TRBJ2-7
D gene: TRBD2
V gene: TRBV5-5
clone size: .
CDR3 DNA: TGTGCCAGCAGCTTGGCCACTAGCGGGGCCTACGAGCAGTACTTC
CDR3 protein: CASSLATSGAYEQYF

J gene: TRBJ1-1
D gene: .
V gene: TRBV19
clone size: .
CDR3 DNA: TGTGCCAGTCGGGCGGACAGTTTGAACACTGAAGCTTTCTTT
CDR3 protein: CASRADSLNTEAFF

J gene: TRBJ2-5
D gene: TRBD1
V gene: TRBV9
clone size: .
CDR3 DNA: TGTGCCAGCAGCGGAGGGGGCTTGGGACAAGAGACCCAGTACTTC
CDR3 protein: CASSGGGLGQETQYF

J gene: TRBJ1-5
D gene: .
V gene: TRBV6-2/TRBV6-3
clone size: .
CDR3 DNA: TGTGCCAGCAGTTACGGGGAGGTTAGCAATCAGCCCCAGCATTTT
CDR3 protein: CASSYGEVSNQPQHF

J gene: TRBJ2-5
D gene: .
V gene: TRBV12-3/TRBV12-4
clone size: .
CDR3 DNA: TGTGCCAGCAGTTTAATCAGGGATGAGACCCAGTACTTC
CDR3 protein: CASSLIRDETQYF

J gene: TRBJ2-3
D gene: TRBD2
V gene: TRBV2
clone size: .
CDR3 DNA: TGTGCCAGCAGTGTAGGGCTAGCGGGAGGGCCGTCAGATACGCAGTATTTT
CDR3 protein: CASSVGLAGGPSDTQYF

J gene: TRBJ1-2
D gene: TRBD1
V gene: TRBV5-1
clone size: .
CDR3 DNA: TGCGCCAGCAGCTTGCCCGGACAGGGGTATGGCTACACCTTC
CDR3 protein: CASSLPGQGYGYTF

J gene: TRBJ2-1
D gene: TRBD1
V gene: TRBV5-4
clone size: .
CDR3 DNA: TGTGCCAGCAGCTCCCGGGACAGGGATCATGAGCAGTTCTTC
CDR3 protein: CASSSRDRDHEQFF